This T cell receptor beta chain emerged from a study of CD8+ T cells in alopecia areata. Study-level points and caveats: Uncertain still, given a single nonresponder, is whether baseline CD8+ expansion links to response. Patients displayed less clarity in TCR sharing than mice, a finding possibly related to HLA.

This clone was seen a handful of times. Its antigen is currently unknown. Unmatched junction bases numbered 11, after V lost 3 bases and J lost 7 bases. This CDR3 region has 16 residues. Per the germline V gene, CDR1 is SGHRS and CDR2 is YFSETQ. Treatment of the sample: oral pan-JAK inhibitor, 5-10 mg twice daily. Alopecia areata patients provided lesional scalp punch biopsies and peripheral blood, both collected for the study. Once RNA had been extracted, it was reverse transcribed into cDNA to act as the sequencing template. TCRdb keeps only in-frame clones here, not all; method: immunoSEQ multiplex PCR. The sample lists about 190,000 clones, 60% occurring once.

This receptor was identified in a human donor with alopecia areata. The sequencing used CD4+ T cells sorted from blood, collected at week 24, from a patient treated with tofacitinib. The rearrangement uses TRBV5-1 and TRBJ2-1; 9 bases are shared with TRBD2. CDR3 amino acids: CASSSTPSGGLNEQFF. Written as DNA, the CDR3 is TGCGCCAGCAGCTCCACCCCCAGCGGGGGGCTTAATGAGCAGTTCTTC.